The clone carrying this TCR beta chain was recorded a few times. TCRdb processed the 5' RACE reads anew with MiXCR; each CDR3 protein has one entry. Among more than 400,000 distinct CDR3 sequences listed, around 15% were seen once. The data belong to a study of identical twins. The CDR3 extends over 14 amino acids. Germline V gives CDR1 SQVTM, CDR2 ANQGSEA. Trimming stripped 4 bases from V and 0 bases from J, with 9 bases between. The sample was also linked to a second study, of yellow fever vaccine responses in identical twins.

Sequencing was performed on CD4+ T cells sorted from blood. The chain carries TRBV29-1 and TRBJ2-2; no clear D gene. This receptor was identified in a woman aged 18-29 years in good health. This chain's CDR3 is CSVVRSSNTGELFF. The CDR3 region has the DNA TGCAGCGTTGTGCGCAGTTCGAACACCGGGGAGCTGTTTTTT.